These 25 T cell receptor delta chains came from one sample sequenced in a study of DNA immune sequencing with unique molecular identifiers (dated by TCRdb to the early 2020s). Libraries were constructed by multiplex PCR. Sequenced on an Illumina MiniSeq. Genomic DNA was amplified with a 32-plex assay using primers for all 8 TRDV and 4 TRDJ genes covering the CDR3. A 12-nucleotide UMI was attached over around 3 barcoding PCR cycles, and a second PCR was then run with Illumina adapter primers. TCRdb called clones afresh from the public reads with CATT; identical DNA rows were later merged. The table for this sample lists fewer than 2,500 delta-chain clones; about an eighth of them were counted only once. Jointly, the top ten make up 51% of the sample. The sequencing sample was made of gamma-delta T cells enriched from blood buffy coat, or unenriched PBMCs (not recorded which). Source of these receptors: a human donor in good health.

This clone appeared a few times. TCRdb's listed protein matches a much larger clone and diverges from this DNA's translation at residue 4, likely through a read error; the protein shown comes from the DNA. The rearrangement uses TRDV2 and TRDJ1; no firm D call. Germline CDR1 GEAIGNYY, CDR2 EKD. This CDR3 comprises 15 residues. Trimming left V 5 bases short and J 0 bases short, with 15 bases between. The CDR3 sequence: CACGGVGANTDKLIF. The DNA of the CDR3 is TGTGCCTGTGGCGGCGTCGGTGCAAACACCGATAAACTCATCTTT.

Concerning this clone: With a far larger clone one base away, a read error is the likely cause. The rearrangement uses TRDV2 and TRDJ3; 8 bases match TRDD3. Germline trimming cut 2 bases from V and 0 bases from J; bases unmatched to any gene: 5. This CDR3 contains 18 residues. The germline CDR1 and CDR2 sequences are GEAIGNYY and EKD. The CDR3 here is CACDKILGGSWDTRQMFF. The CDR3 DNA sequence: TGTGCCTGTGACAAAATACTGGGGGGCTCCTGGGACACCCGACAGATGTTTTTC.

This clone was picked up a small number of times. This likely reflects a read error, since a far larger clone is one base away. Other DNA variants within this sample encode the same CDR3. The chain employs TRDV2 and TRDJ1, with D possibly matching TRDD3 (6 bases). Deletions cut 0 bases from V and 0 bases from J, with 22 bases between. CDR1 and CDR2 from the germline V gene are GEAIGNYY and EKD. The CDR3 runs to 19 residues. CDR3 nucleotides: TGTGCCTGTGACACCTTGGGGGGTACTGGCGGACAGTACACCGATAAACTCATCTTT. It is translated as CACDTLGGTGGQYTDKLIF.

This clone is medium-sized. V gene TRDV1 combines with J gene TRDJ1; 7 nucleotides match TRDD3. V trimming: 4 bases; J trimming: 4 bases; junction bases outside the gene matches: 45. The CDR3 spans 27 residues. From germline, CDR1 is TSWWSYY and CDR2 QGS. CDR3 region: CALGVDSSYLRRYWGSSEGAAIDKLIF. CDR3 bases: TGTGCTCTTGGGGTGGATTCCTCGTACCTACGCCGCTACTGGGGATCAAGCGAGGGAGCCGCGATCGATAAACTCATCTTT.

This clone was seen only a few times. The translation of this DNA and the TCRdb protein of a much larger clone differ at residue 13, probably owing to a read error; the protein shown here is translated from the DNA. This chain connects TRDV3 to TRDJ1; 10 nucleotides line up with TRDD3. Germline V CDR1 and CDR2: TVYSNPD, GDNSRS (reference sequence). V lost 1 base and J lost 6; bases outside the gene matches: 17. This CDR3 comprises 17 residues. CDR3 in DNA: TGTGCCTTTAAGGCGGGATTGGGGGATACTGGTACCTATAAACTCATCTTT. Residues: CAFKAGLGDTGTYKLIF.

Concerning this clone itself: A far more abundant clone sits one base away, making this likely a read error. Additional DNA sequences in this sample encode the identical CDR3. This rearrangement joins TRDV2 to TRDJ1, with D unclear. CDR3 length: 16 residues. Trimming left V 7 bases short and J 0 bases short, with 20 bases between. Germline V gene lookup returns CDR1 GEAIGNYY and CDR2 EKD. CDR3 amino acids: CACDPSDRKYTDKLIF. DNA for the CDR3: TGTGCCTGCGACCCGTCCGATCGGAAGTACACCGATAAACTCATCTTT.

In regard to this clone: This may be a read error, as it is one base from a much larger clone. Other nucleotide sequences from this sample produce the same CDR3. The CDR3 here is CACDTIGAGGDSSWDTRQMFF. The CDR3 nucleotides read TGTGCCTGTGACACCATCGGGGCTGGGGGTGATAGCTCCTGGGACACCCGGCAGATGTTTTTC. V and J are TRDV2 and TRDJ3; 7 nucleotides align to TRDD3. Germline V gene lookup returns CDR1 GEAIGNYY and CDR2 EKD. This CDR3 is 21 amino acids long.

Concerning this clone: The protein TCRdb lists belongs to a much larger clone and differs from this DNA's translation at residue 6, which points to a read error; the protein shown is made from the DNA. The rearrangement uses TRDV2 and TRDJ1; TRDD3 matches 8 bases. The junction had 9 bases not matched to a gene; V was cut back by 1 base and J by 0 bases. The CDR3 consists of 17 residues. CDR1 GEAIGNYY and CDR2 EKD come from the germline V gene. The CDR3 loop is CACDTMGDGKYTDKLIF. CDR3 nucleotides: TGTGCCTGTGACACTATGGGGGATGGAAAGTACACCGATAAACTCATCTTT.

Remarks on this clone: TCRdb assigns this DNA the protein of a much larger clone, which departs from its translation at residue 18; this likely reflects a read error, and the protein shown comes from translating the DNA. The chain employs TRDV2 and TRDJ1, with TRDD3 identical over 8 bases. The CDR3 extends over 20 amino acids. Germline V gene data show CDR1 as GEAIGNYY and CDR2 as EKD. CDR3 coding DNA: TGTGCCTGTGACACCCTGAGGGTTTCTGGGGGACACGAGTACACCGATAAACACATCTTT. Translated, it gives CACDTLRVSGGHEYTDKHIF.

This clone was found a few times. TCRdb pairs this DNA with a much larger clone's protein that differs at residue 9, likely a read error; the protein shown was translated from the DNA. CDR3 residues: CACDTVGGCAGTDKLIF. The CDR3 coding sequence is TGTGCCTGTGACACCGTTGGGGGATGCGCTGGGACCGATAAACTCATCTTT. The V call is TRDV2, the J call TRDJ1, with 8 bases that match TRDD3. The CDR3 totals 17 residues. Germline V gene sequence: CDR1 GEAIGNYY, CDR2 EKD. The ends lost 0 bases at V and 2 bases at J; junction bases unmatched: 10.

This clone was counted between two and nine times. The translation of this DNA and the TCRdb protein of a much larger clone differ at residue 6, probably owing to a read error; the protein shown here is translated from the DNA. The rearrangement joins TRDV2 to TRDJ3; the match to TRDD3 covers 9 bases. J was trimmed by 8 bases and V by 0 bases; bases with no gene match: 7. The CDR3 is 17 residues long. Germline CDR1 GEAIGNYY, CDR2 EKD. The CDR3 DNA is TGTGCCTGTGACACCGACCTGGGGGATTCTCACACCCGACAGATGTTTTTC. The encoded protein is CACDTDLGDSHTRQMFF.

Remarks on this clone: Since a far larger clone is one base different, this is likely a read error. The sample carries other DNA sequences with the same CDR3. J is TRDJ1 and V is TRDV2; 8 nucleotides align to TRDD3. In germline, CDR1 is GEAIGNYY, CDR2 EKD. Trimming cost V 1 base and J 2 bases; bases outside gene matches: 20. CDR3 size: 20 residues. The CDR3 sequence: CACDTLGTGGYARSTDKLIF. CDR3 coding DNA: TGTGCCTGTGACACGTTGGGTACTGGGGGGTACGCGAGGTCAACCGATAAACTCATCTTT.

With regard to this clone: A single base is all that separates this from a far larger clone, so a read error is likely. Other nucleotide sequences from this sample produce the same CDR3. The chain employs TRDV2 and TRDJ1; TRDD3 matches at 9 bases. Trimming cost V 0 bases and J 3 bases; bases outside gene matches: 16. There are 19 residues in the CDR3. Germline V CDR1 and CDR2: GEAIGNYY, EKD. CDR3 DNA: TGTGCCTGTGACACCGTTGCTGGTCTGGGGGATGAATTCCCCGATAAACTCATCTTT. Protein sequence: CACDTVAGLGDEFPDKLIF.

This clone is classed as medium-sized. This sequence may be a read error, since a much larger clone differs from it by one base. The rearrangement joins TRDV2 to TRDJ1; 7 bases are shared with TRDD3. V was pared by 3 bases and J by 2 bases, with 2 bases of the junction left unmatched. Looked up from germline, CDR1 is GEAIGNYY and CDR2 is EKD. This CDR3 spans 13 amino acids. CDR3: CACDSWGTDKLIF. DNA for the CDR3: TGTGCCTGTGACTCCTGGGGGACCGATAAACTCATCTTT.

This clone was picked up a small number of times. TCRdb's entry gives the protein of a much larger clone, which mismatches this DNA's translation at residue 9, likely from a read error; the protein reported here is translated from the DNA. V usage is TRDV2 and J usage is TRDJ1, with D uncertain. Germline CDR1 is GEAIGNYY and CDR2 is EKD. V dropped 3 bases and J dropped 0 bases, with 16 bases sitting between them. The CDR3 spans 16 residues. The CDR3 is CACDPSDRNYTDKLIF. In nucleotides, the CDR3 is TGTGCCTGTGACCCGTCCGATCGGAATTACACCGATAAACTCATCTTT.

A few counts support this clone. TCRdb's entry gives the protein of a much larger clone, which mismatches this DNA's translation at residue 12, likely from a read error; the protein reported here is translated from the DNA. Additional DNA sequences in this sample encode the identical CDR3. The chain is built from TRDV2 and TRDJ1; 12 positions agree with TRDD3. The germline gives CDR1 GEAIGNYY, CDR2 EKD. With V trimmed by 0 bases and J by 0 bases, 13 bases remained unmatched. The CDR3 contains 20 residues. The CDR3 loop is CACDTVATGGYRGYTDKLIF. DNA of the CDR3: TGTGCCTGTGACACCGTCGCTACTGGGGGATACCGAGGGTACACCGATAAACTCATCTTT.

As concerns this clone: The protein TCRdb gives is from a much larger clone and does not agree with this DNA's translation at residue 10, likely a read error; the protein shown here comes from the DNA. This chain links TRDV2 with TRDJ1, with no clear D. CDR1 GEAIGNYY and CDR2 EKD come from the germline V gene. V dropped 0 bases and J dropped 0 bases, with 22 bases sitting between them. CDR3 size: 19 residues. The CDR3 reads CACDTLSLLREEYTDKLIF. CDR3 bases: TGTGCCTGTGACACCTTGTCTTTACTGAGGGAAGAGTACACCGATAAACTCATCTTT.

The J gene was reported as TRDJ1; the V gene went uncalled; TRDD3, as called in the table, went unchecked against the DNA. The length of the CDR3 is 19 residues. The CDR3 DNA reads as TGTGCTCTTGGGGAACTGGACGTAGGGACTGGGGATTACCTTGATAAACTCATCTTT. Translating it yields CALGELDVGTGDYLDKLIF.

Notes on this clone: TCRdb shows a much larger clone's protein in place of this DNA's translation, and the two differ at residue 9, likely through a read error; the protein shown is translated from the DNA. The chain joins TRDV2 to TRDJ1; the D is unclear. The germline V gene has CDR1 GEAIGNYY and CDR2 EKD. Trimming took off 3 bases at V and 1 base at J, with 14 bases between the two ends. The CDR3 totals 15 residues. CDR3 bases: TGTGCCTGTGACGGCGTCGGTGCAAGCACCGATAAACTCATCTTT. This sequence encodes CACDGVGASTDKLIF.

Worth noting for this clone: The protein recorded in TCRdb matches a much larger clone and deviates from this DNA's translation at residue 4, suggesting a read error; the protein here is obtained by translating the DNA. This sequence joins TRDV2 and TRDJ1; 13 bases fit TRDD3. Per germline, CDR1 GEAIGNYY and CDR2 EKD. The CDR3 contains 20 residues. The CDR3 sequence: CACNTVATGGYGGYTDKLIF. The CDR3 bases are TGTGCCTGTAACACCGTCGCTACTGGGGGATACGGAGGGTACACCGATAAACTCATCTTT.

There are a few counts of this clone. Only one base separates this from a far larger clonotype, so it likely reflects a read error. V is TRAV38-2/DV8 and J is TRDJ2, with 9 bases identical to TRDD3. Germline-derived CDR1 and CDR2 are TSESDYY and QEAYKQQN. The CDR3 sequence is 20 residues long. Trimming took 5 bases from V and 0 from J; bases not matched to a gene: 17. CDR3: CAYSLESEKGGYPLTAQLFF. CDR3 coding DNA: TGTGCTTATAGCTTGGAGTCCGAGAAGGGGGGATACCCTTTGACAGCACAACTCTTCTTT.

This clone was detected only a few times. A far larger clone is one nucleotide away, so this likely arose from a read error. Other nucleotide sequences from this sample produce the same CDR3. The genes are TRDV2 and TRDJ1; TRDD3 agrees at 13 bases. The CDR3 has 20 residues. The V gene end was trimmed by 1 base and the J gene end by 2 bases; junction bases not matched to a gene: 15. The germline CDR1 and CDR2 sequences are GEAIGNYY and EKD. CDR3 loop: CACDTLGTGGYARSTDKLIF. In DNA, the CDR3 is TGTGCCTGTGACACGTTGGGTACTGGGGGATACGCAAGGTCAACCGATAAACTCATCTTT.

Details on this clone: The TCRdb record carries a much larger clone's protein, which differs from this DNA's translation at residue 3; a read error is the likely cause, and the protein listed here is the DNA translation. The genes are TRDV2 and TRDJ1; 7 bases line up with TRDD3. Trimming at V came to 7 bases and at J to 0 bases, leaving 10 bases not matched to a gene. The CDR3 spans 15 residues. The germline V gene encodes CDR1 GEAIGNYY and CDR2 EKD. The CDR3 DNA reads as TGTGCCTGGGACCTACTGGGGACAGACACCGATAAACTCATCTTT. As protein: CAWDLLGTDTDKLIF.

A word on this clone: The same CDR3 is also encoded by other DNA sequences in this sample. In DNA, the CDR3 is TGTGCCTGTGACACCGGTGTGGGGGATACGCGTATATCCTGGGACACCCGACAGATGTTTTTC. Translated: CACDTGVGDTRISWDTRQMFF. The chain has TRDV2 and TRDJ3, with 11 bases fitting TRDD3. J gave up 1 base and V 0 bases, and 10 bases lay outside the gene matches. The CDR3 totals 21 residues. From germline, CDR1 is GEAIGNYY and CDR2 EKD.

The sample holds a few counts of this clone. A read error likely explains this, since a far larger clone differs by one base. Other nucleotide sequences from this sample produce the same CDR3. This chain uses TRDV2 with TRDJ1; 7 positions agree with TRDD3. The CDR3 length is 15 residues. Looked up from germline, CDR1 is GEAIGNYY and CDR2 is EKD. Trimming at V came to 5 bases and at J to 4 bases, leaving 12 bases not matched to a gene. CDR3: CACAQLGDRDDKLIF. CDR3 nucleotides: TGTGCCTGTGCCCAACTTGGGGATAGGGACGATAAACTCATCTTT.